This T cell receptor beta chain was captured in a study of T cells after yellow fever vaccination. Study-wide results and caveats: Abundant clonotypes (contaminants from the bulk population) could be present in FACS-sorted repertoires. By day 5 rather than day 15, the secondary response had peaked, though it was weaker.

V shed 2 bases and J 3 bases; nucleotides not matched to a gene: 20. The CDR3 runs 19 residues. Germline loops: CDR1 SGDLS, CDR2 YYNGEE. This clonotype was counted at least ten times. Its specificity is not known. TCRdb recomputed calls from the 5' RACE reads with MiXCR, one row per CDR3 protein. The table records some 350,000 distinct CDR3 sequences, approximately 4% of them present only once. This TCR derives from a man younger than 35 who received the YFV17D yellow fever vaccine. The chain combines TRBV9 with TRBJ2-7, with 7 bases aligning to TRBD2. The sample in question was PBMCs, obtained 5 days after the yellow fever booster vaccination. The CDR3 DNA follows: TGTGCCAGCAGCGTTGGAGTCGGGAGGAGCGGCAACACCGTCTACGAGCAGTACTTC. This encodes CASSVGVGRSGNTVYEQYF.